Each of the 3 T cell receptor beta chains below was sequenced from the same sample in a study of T cell clonality in common variable immunodeficiency (dated by TCRdb to 2014 to 2015). The library was prepared using the immunoSEQ multiplex PCR assay. TCRdb mirrors the immuneACCESS table, restricted to in-frame sequences. Some clones are absent from its copies; in checked studies, under half trace to an unresolved V gene, and the reason for the others is unknown. Across this sample, tens of thousands of clones were tabulated and none appeared just once. Of the sample, under 2% falls within the top ten clones. Specimen: peripheral blood mononuclear cells. All receptors derive from a person aged 18 to 75 in good health.

This clone came up many times. CDR3 sequence: CSAPRGQWGTEAFF. CDR3 DNA, as far as it was read: TGCAGCGCCCCAAGGGGCCAGTGGGGCACTGAA. This chain uses TRBV29-1 with TRBJ1-1; TRBD1 is a possible D gene (5 bases). The read ends 3 residues early relative to the CDR3; the germline J gene fills the gap. Germline V lookup: CDR1 SQVTM, CDR2 ANQGSEA. This CDR3 comprises 14 residues. The V end lost 7 bases, the J end lost 4 bases, and 19 bases lay between the germline ends.

This clone was recorded many times. The read ends 3 residues early relative to the CDR3; the germline J gene fills the gap. The rearrangement uses TRBV7-2 and TRBJ2-1, with 8 bases lining up with TRBD2. The trim removed 3 bases at V and 7 bases at J, leaving 8 bases unmatched. Looked up from germline, CDR1 is SGHTA and CDR2 is FQGNSA. This CDR3 is built from 15 residues. Here the CDR3 reads CASSFPSGRGNEQFF. CDR3 DNA (partial): TGTGCCAGCAGCTTTCCCAGCGGGAGAGGAAATGAG.

This clone appeared many times. The read is 3 residues too short to cover the CDR3 end, so that end is filled in from the germline J gene. This chain uses TRBV5-1 with TRBJ2-1, with 8 bases aligning to TRBD2. This CDR3 is built from 14 residues. V was clipped by 2 bases and J by 9 bases; unmatched bases: 7. Per the germline V gene, CDR1 is SGHRS and CDR2 is YFSETQ. CDR3 residues: CASSFSAGAGEQFF. CDR3 DNA (partial): TGCGCCAGCAGCTTTTCAGCGGGAGCCGGTGAG.